These 26 T cell receptor beta chains were sequenced from one sample in a study of response to subunit inactivated influenza vaccine. MiXCR, applied by TCRdb to the RT-PCR reads, yields one record per CDR3 protein. The sample carries around 650,000 distinct CDR3 sequences, around 14% recorded once. Sample: PBMCs from blood, taken about 12 days after vaccination. These receptors all come from a man between 45 and 60 years old who received an inactivated influenza vaccine.

This clonotype was detected a few times. V and J are TRBV19 and TRBJ2-1; 7 bases fit TRBD1. Germline V gives CDR1 LNHDA, CDR2 SQIVND (reference sequence). The CDR3 is 15 residues long. The V segment lost 6 bases and the J segment 1 base; nucleotides outside the gene matches: 6. CDR3 residues: CASSLDRLSYNEQFF. The CDR3 DNA sequence: TGTGCCAGTAGCCTGGACAGGCTATCCTACAATGAGCAGTTCTTC. Based on the CDR3 plus reference TRBV19 and TRBJ2-1, the full variable domain is DGGITQSPKYLFRKEGQNVTLSCEQNLNHDAMYWYRQDPGQGLRLIYYSQIVNDFQKGDIAEGYSVSREKKESFPLTVTSAQKNPTAFYLCASSLDRLSYNEQFFGPGTRLTVL.

This chain links TRBV5-6 with TRBJ2-5; D possibly matches TRBD1 or TRBD2 (5 bases each). Trimming cost V 0 bases and J 2 bases, with 14 bases left between them. In germline, CDR1 is SGHDT, CDR2 YYEEEE. The CDR3 extends over 16 amino acids. Written as DNA, the CDR3 is TGTGCCAGCAGCTTGGCTTGGGGGAGAGATCAAGAGACCCAGTACTTC. Translating gives CASSLAWGRDQETQYF.

The V and J genes are TRBV11-3 and TRBJ2-7; D assignment may be TRBD1 or TRBD2 (5 bases each). Trimming cost V 4 bases and J 0 bases, with 13 bases left between them. The germline gives CDR1 SGHNT, CDR2 YENEEA. The CDR3 runs to 15 residues. CDR3 sequence (DNA): TGTGCCAGCAGCTCCGGGTTGGGGGTCTCCTACGAGCAGTACTTC. This translates into CASSSGLGVSYEQYF. The entire variable domain, with the rest obtained from reference TRBV11-3 and TRBJ2-7, is as follows: EAGVVQSPRYKIIEKKQPVAFWCNPISGHNTLYWYLQNLGQGPELLIRYENEEAVDDSQLPKDRFSAERLKGVDSTLKIQPAELGDSAVYLCASSSGLGVSYEQYFGPGTRLTVT.

This clonotype was observed a few times. This chain connects TRBV7-2 to TRBJ2-3; D possibly corresponds to TRBD2 (5 bases). This CDR3 has 15 residues. Germline assignment: CDR1 SGHTA and CDR2 FQGNSA. V dropped 4 bases and J dropped 2 bases, with 13 bases sitting between them. CDR3 loop: CASSSRTSVTDTQYF. The CDR3 DNA sequence: TGTGCCAGCAGCTCTAGGACTTCGGTCACAGATACGCAGTATTTT.

This clonotype was recorded a few times. The J gene is TRBJ2-6, the V gene TRBV5-4; D is unresolved. V was pared by 4 bases and J by 0 bases, with 11 bases between. The CDR3 length is 16 residues. Germline V gene lookup returns CDR1 SGHNT and CDR2 YYREEE (reference sequence). The CDR3 sequence: CASSMDGPSGANVLTF. In DNA, the CDR3 is TGTGCCAGCAGCATGGACGGACCCTCTGGGGCCAACGTCCTGACTTTC.

The table lists this clonotype with a few counts. The CDR3 is CASSYQRDYEQYF. CDR3 DNA sequence: TGTGCCAGCAGTTACCAGCGGGACTACGAGCAGTACTTC. The chain employs TRBV6-5 and TRBJ2-7, with TRBD2 matching 7 bases. After removal of 2 bases from V and 3 bases from J, the junction contained 1 base not matched to a gene. Germline CDR1 MNHEY, CDR2 SVGAGI. The CDR3 has 13 amino acids.

This clonotype was observed a handful of times. The chain is built from TRBV24-1 and TRBJ2-1; 11 nucleotides line up with TRBD1. The V gene end was trimmed by 5 bases and the J gene end by 4 bases; junction bases not matched to a gene: 3. CDR3 length: 15 amino acids. Germline V lookup: CDR1 KGHDR, CDR2 SFDVKD. The CDR3 DNA reads TGTGCCACCAGTGGAGGGACAGGGGGTTACAATGAGCAGTTCTTC. Its translation: CATSGGTGGYNEQFF.

This clonotype appeared a few times. The gene calls are TRBV28 and TRBJ2-3, with D unclear. Germline CDR1 MDHEN, CDR2 SYDVKM. V gave up 8 bases and J gave up 7 bases, with 19 bases separating them. This CDR3 region has 14 residues. The CDR3: CASGDENLIHTQYF. CDR3 nucleotides: TGTGCCAGCGGTGACGAAAACCTTATACATACGCAGTATTTT.

The chain couples TRBV6-2 or TRBV6-3 to TRBJ2-4; no reliable D call. This CDR3 has 18 residues. Germline CDR1 and CDR2: MNHEY and SVGEGT. Trimming cost V 0 bases and J 4 bases, with 19 bases left between them. The CDR3 DNA reads TGTGCCAGCAGTTACTCGATTTCCGGTGACCCCCGGAAAAACATTCAGTACTTC. It yields the protein CASSYSISGDPRKNIQYF.

The V and J genes are TRBV20-1 and TRBJ2-3, with 8 bases identical to TRBD2. CDR1 is DFQATT and CDR2 is SNEGSKA in the germline V gene (reference sequence). V trimming: 6 bases; J trimming: 4 bases; junction bases outside the gene matches: 15. This CDR3 comprises 16 residues. CDR3 in amino acids: CSASPHLGRAADTQYF. The CDR3 nucleotides read TGCAGTGCCAGCCCACATCTCGGGAGGGCAGCAGATACGCAGTATTTT.

This clonotype appeared a few times. The CDR3 protein is CASSQITGTGNYEQYF. The CDR3 region has the DNA TGTGCCAGCAGCCAAATAACCGGGACAGGGAACTACGAGCAGTACTTC. This chain connects TRBV5-6 to TRBJ2-7; 9 bases are shared with TRBD1. Germline CDR1 is SGHDT and CDR2 is YYEEEE. With 4 bases clipped from V and 3 bases from J, the junction kept 11 bases outside the gene matches. The CDR3 length is 16 residues.

In this sample, this clonotype turned up many times. The chain joins TRBV4-3 to TRBJ2-3; TRBD1 or TRBD2 may be the D gene (5 bases each). The length of the CDR3 is 14 residues. The germline V gene has CDR1 LGHNA and CDR2 YSLEER. Trimming left V 5 bases short and J 8 bases short, with 17 bases between. The chain's CDR3 is CASSSSPGSFTQYF. The CDR3 nucleotides read TGCGCCAGCAGCTCGAGTCCAGGGAGTTTTACGCAGTATTTT.

This clonotype showed up just a few times. V gene TRBV5-1 combines with J gene TRBJ2-7; unclear D gene. Between the trimmed V and J ends, which lost 4 bases and 0 bases, there was a span of 11 bases. CDR3 length: 14 amino acids. Germline V lookup: CDR1 SGHRS, CDR2 YFSETQ. CDR3 sequence: CASSPDTTSYEQYF. The CDR3 region has the DNA TGCGCCAGCAGCCCCGACACGACCTCCTACGAGCAGTACTTC.

This clonotype turned up a few times. This sequence joins TRBV3-1 and TRBJ2-1; 7 positions match TRBD1. CDR1 LGHDT and CDR2 YNNKEL come from the germline V gene (reference sequence). J lost 8 bases, V lost 4 bases, and 2 bases had no gene match. The CDR3 totals 12 residues. The CDR3 reads CASSLTGDEQFF. As DNA, the CDR3 is TGTGCCAGCAGCCTTACAGGGGATGAGCAGTTCTTC.

This sequence joins TRBV12-3 or TRBV12-4 and TRBJ2-7, with 8 bases that match TRBD2. The CDR3 is 14 amino acids. J was trimmed by 1 base and V by 6 bases; bases with no gene match: 5. Here the CDR3 reads CASSGPGGSYEQYF. CDR3 sequence (DNA): TGTGCCAGCAGCGGACCGGGGGGGTCCTACGAGCAGTACTTC.

Many counts were recorded for this clonotype. The chain employs TRBV4-3 and TRBJ2-2; D is perhaps TRBD1 (6 bases). Germline V lookup: CDR1 LGHNA, CDR2 YSLEER. The germline V and J ends were trimmed by 0 bases and 2 bases, with 13 bases remaining between them. This CDR3 is built from 17 residues. CDR3: CASSQDVGQINTGELFF. In nucleotides, the CDR3 is TGCGCCAGCAGCCAAGATGTAGGACAGATAAACACCGGGGAGCTGTTTTTT.

This clonotype was observed at least ten times. The V and J genes are TRBV7-9 and TRBJ2-7; 9 bases match TRBD1. This CDR3 contains 15 residues. V dropped 5 bases and J dropped 2; count of bases not matched to a gene: 7. The V gene's germline CDR1 is SEHNR and CDR2 FQNEAQ (reference sequence). The CDR3 coding sequence is TGTGCCAGCAGCATCGCCGGGACAGGGACCTACGAGCAGTACTTC. It specifies CASSIAGTGTYEQYF.

This clonotype turned up a few times. J is TRBJ2-1 and V is TRBV2; 8 bases fit TRBD1. Germline V gives CDR1 SNHLY, CDR2 FYNNEI. V dropped 2 bases and J dropped 7; count of bases not matched to a gene: 4. CDR3 size: 14 residues. The chain's CDR3 is CASSEQGALNEQFF. CDR3 nucleotide sequence: TGTGCCAGCAGTGAACAGGGGGCGTTGAATGAGCAGTTCTTC.

The genes are TRBV4-3 and TRBJ1-6, with unresolved D. Trimming cost V 0 bases and J 0 bases, with 9 bases left between them. The germline gives CDR1 LGHNA, CDR2 YSLEER. CDR3 length equals 17 residues. The CDR3 region is CASSQEGISSYNSPLHF. CDR3 coding DNA: TGCGCCAGCAGCCAAGAGGGAATAAGCTCCTATAATTCACCCCTCCACTTT.

The rearrangement joins TRBV6-4 to TRBJ2-5; no reliable D call. The germline V gene encodes CDR1 MRHNA and CDR2 SNTAGT. V was pared by 2 bases and J by 5 bases, with 21 bases between. The CDR3 is 17 amino acids. The CDR3 coding sequence is TGTGCCAGCAGTGACCGCAACACAGTGATCCTGCGGGAGACCCAGTACTTC. It encodes CASSDRNTVILRETQYF.

This clonotype was found a few times. The chain combines TRBV28 with TRBJ2-3; 10 bases are shared with TRBD2. Germline CDR1 is MDHEN and CDR2 is SYDVKM. The CDR3 runs to 15 residues. Trimming removed 6 bases from V and 4 bases from J; junction bases left unmatched: 7. The DNA for the CDR3 is TGTGCCAGCAGCGCACCGGGACTAGCGTCAGATACGCAGTATTTT. Encoded protein: CASSAPGLASDTQYF.

The J gene is TRBJ1-4, the V gene TRBV18; perhaps TRBD1 as D (5 bases). Germline V lookup: CDR1 KGHSH, CDR2 LQKENI. The CDR3 has 13 residues. V lost 4 bases, J lost 8 bases, and 11 bases lay in between. The CDR3 nucleotides are TGTGCCAGCTCACAGGGGATTCGAGAAAAACTGTTTTTT. Amino acids: CASSQGIREKLFF. Filled out from reference TRBV18 and TRBJ1-4, the complete variable domain reads NAGVMQNPRHLVRRRGQEARLRCSPMKGHSHVYWYRQLPEEGLKFMVYLQKENIIDESGMPKERFSAEFPKEGPSILRIQQVVRGDSAAYFCASSQGIREKLFFGSGTQLSVL.

This clonotype has more than one count but fewer than ten. CDR3 residues: CASSWPGMGTDTQYF. The CDR3 DNA reads TGTGCCAGCAGTTGGCCAGGGATGGGCACAGATACGCAGTATTTT. The V and J genes are TRBV6-2 or TRBV6-3 and TRBJ2-3, with a possible D match to TRBD1 (5 bases). Trimming took 4 bases from V and 1 from J, leaving 12 bases between them. This CDR3 is 15 amino acids long. Germline assignment: CDR1 MNHEY and CDR2 SVGEGT.

The rearrangement uses TRBV2 and TRBJ2-7, with a possible D match to TRBD2 (7 bases). CDR3 size: 15 residues. V was cut by 7 bases and J by 3 bases, with 19 bases left in between. Germline CDR1 SNHLY, CDR2 FYNNEI. The CDR3: CASTGGGAGNYEQYF. CDR3 nucleotide sequence: TGTGCCAGCACCGGTGGGGGGGCAGGGAACTACGAGCAGTACTTC.

This clonotype has more than one count but fewer than ten. The chain recombines TRBV12-3 or TRBV12-4 with TRBJ2-1; 7 bases agree with TRBD1. The CDR3 runs to 12 residues. The trim removed 7 bases at V and 8 bases at J, leaving 5 bases unmatched. CDR3 amino acids: CASKQGYDEQFF. CDR3 nucleotide sequence: TGTGCCAGCAAACAGGGGTATGATGAGCAGTTCTTC.

The rearrangement links TRBV6-5 to TRBJ2-7, with TRBD1 identical over 9 bases. Germline V gives CDR1 MNHEY, CDR2 SVGAGI. With 6 bases clipped from V and 2 bases from J, the junction kept 5 bases outside the gene matches. The CDR3 has 14 residues. The CDR3 DNA sequence: TGTGCCAGCAGATACGGGACAGGGACCTACGAGCAGTACTTC. Amino acids: CASRYGTGTYEQYF.